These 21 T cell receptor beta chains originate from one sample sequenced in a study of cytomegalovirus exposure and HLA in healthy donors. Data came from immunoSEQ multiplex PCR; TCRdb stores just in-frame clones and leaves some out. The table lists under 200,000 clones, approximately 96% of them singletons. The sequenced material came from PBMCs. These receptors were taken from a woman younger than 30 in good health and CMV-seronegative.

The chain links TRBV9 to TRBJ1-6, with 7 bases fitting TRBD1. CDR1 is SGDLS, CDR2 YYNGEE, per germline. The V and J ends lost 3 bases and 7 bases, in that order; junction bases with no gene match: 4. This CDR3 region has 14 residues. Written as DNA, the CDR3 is TGTGCCAGCAGCGCGACAGGGAGCAATTCACCCCTCCACTTT. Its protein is CASSATGSNSPLHF.

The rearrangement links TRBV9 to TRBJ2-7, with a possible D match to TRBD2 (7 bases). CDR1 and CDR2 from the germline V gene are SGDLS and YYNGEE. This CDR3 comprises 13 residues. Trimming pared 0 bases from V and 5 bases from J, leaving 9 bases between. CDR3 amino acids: CASSVGGGDEQYF. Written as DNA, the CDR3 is TGTGCCAGCAGCGTAGGAGGGGGGGACGAGCAGTACTTC.

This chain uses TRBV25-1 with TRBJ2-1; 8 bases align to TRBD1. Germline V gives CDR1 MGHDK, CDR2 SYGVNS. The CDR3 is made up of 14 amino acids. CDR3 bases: TGTGAAAACGAATCGGGACAGGTCTACAATGAGCAGTTCTTC. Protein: CENESGQVYNEQFF. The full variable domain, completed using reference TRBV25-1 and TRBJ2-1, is EADIYQTPRYLVIGTGKKITLECSQTMGHDKMYWYQQDPGMELHLIHYSYGVNSTEKGDLSSESTVSRIRTEHFPLTLESARPSHTSQYLCENESGQVYNEQFFGPGTRLTVL.

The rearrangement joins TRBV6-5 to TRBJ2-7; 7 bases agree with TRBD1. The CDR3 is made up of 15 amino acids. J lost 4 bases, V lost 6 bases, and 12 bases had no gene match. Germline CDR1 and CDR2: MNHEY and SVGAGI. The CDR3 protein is CASRLSTGYGYEQYF. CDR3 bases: TGTGCCAGCAGACTCTCGACAGGGTATGGGTACGAGCAGTACTTC.

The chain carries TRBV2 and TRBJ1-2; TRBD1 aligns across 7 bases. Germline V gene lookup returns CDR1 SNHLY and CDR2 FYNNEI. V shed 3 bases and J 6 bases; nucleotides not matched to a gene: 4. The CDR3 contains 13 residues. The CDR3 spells CASSDRGDDGYTF. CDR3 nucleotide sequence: TGTGCCAGCAGTGACAGGGGGGATGATGGCTACACCTTC.

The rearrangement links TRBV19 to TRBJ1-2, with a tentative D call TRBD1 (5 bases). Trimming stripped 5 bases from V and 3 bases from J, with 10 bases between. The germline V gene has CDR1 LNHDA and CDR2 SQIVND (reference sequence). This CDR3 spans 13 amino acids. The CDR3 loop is CASSLETDYGYTF. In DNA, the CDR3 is TGTGCCAGTAGTCTCGAGACAGACTATGGCTACACCTTC.

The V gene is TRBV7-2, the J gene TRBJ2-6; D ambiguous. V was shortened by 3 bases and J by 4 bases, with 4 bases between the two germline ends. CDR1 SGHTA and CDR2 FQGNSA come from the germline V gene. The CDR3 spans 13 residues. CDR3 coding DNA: TGTGCCAGCAGCTTTCCAGGGGCCAACGTCCTGACTTTC. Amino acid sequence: CASSFPGANVLTF.

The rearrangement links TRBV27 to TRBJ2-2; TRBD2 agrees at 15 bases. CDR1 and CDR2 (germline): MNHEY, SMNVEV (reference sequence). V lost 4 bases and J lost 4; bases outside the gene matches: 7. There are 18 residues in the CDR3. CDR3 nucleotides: TGTGCCAGCAGTTCCTGGACTAGCGGGGGGGTGGGCACCGGGGAGCTGTTTTTT. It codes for CASSSWTSGGVGTGELFF.

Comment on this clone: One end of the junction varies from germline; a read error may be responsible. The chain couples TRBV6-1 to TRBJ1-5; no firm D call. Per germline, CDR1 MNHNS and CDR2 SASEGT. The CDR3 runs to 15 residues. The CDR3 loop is CASIYGPSSDQPQHF. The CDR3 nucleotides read TGTGCCAGCATTTATGGACCCTCTAGCGATCAGCCCCAGCATTTT.

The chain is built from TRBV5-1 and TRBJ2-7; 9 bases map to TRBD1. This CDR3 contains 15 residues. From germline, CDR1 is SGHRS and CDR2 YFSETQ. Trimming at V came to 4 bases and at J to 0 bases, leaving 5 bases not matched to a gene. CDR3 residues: CASSGPGQGSYEQYF. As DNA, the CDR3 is TGCGCCAGCAGCGGGCCGGGACAGGGCTCCTACGAGCAGTACTTC. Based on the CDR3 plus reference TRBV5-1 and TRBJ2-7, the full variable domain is KAGVTQTPRYLIKTRGQQVTLSCSPISGHRSVSWYQQTPGQGLQFLFEYFSETQRNKGNFPGRFSGRQFSNSRSEMNVSTLELGDSALYLCASSGPGQGSYEQYFGPGTRLTVT.

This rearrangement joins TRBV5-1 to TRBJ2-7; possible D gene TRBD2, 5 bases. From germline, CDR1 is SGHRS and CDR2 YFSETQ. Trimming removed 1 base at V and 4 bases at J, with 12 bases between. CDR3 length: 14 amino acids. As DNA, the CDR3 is TGCGCCAGCAGCTTGACCACGAGGGAATACGAGCAGTACTTC. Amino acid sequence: CASSLTTREYEQYF.

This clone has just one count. The CDR3 reads CASSPRGGDGYTF. CDR3 nucleotides: TGTGCCAGCAGCCCCAGGGGTGGGGATGGCTACACCTTC. This chain connects TRBV9 to TRBJ1-2, with a tentative D call TRBD1 (6 bases). Germline V lookup: CDR1 SGDLS, CDR2 YYNGEE. V lost 4 bases to trimming and J lost 6 bases, with 13 bases between them. This CDR3 region has 13 residues.

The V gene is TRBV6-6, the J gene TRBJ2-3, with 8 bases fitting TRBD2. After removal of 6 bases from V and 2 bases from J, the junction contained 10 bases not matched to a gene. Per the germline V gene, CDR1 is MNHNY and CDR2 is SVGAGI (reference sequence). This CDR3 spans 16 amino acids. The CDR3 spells CASSGEAGVYTDTQYF. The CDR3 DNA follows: TGTGCCAGCAGCGGGGAAGCGGGGGTGTACACAGATACGCAGTATTTT.

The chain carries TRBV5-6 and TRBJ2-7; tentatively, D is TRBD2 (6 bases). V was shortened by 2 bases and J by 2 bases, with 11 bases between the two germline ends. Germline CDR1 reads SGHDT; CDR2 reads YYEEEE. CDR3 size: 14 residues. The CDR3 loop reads CASSFRGGTYEQYF. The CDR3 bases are TGTGCCAGCAGCTTTCGGGGCGGGACCTACGAGCAGTACTTC.

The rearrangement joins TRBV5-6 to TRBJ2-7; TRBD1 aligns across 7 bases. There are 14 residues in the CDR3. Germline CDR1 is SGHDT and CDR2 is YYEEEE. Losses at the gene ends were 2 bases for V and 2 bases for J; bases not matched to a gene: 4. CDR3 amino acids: CASSFYRGTYEQYF. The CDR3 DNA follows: TGTGCCAGCAGCTTCTACAGGGGTACCTACGAGCAGTACTTC.

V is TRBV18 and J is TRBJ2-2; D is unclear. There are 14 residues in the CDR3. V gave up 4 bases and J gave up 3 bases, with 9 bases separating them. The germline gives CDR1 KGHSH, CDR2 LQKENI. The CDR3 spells CASSRIGDTGELFF. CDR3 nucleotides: TGTGCCAGCTCACGCATAGGAGACACCGGGGAGCTGTTTTTT.

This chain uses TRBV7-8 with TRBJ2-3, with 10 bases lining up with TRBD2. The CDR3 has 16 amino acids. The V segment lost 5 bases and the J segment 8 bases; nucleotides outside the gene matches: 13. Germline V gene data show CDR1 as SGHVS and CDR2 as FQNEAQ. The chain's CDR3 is CASSAYLAGEYLTQYF. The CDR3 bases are TGTGCCAGCAGCGCCTACCTAGCGGGGGAGTACCTTACGCAGTATTTT.

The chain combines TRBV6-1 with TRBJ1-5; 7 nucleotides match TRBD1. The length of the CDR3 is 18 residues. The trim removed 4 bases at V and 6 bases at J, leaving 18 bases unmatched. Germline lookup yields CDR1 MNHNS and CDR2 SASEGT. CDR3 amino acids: CASSAQPDRALATQPQHF. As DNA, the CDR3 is TGTGCCAGCAGTGCCCAACCTGACAGGGCTCTGGCTACTCAGCCCCAGCATTTT.

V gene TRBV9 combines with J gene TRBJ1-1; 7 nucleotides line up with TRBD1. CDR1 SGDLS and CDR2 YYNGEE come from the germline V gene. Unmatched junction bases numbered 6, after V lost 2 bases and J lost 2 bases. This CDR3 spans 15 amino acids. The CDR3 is CASSVTGQSNTEAFF. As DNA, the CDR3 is TGTGCCAGCAGCGTGACGGGACAGTCAAACACTGAAGCTTTCTTT.

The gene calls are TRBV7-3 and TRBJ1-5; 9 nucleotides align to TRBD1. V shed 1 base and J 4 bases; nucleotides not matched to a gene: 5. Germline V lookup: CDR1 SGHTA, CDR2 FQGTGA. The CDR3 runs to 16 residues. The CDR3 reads CASSLSSGTGNQPQHF. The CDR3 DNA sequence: TGTGCCAGCAGCTTAAGCTCCGGGACAGGGAATCAGCCCCAGCATTTT.

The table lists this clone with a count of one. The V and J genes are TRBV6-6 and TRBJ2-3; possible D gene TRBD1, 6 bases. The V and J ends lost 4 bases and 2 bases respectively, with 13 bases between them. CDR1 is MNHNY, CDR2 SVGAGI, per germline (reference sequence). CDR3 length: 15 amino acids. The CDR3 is CASSLSTGNTDTQYF. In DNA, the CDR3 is TGTGCCAGCAGTTTGTCGACAGGAAACACAGATACGCAGTATTTT.